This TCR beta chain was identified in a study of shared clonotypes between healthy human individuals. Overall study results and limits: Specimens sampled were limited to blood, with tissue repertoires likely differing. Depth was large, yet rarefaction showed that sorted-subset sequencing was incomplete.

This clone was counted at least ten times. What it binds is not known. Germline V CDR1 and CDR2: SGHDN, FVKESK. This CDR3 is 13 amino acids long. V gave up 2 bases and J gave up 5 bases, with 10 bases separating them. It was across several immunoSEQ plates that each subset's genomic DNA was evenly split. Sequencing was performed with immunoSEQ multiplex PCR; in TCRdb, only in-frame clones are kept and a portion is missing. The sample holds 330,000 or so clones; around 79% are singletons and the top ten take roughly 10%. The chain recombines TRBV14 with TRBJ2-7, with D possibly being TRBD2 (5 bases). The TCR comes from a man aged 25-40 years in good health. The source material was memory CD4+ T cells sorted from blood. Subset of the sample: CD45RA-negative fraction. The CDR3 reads CASSQILAHEQYF. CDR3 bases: TGTGCCAGCAGCCAAATTCTAGCCCACGAGCAGTACTTC.